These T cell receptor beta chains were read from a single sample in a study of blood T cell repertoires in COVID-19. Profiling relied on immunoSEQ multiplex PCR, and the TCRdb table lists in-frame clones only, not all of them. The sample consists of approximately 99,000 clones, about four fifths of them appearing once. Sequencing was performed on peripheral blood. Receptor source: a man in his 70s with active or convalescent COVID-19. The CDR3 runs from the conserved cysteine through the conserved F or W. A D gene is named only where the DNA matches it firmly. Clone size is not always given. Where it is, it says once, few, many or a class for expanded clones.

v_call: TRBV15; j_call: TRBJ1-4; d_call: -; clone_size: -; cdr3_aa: CATSRGQTNEKLFF; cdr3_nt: TGTGCCACCAGCAGAGGGCAAACTAATGAAAAACTGTTTTTT
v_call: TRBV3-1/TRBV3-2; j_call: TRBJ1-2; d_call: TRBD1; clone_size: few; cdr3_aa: CASSWGGQGYGYTF; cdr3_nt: TGTGCCAGCAGCTGGGGGGGACAGGGCTATGGCTACACCTTC
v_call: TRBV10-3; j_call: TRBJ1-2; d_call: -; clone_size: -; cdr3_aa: CAIRSSTDNYGYTF; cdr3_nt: TGTGCCATCAGGAGTTCGACAGATAACTATGGCTACACCTTC
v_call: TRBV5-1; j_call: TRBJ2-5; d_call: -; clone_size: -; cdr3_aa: CASSLGLIQETQYF; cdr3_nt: TGCGCCAGCAGCCTGGGACTGATCCAAGAGACCCAGTACTTC
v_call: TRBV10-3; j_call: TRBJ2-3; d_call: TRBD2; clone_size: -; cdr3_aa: CAISGASGGRGTDTQYF; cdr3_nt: TGTGCCATCAGTGGAGCTAGCGGGGGGAGGGGCACAGATACGCAGTATTTT
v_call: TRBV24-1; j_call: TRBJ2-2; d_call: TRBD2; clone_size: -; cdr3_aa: CATSDRTSGGAGELFF; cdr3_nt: TGTGCCACCAGTGATCGGACTAGCGGGGGGGCCGGGGAGCTGTTTTTT
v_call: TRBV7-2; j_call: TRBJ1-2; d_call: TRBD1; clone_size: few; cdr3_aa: CASSFIQGALGYTF; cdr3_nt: TGTGCCAGCAGCTTCATCCAGGGGGCGCTTGGCTACACCTTC
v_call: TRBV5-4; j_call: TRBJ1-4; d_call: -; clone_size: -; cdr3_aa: CASSLAGPRGEKLFF; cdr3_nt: TGTGCCAGCAGCTTGGCTGGCCCCCGGGGTGAAAAACTGTTTTTT
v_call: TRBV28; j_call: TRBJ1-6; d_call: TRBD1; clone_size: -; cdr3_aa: CASSSHRGGSYNSPLHF; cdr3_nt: TGTGCCAGCAGTTCGCACAGGGGGGGGTCCTATAATTCACCCCTCCACTTT
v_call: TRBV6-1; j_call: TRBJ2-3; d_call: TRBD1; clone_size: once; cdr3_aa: CASSDRGHVTDTQYF; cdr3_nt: TGTGCCAGCAGTGACAGGGGGCATGTCACAGATACGCAGTATTTT
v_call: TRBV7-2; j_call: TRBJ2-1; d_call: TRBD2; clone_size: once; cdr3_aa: CASSGHSLAGTHNEQFF; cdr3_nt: TGTGCCAGCAGCGGCCATTCTCTAGCGGGGACCCACAATGAGCAGTTCTTC
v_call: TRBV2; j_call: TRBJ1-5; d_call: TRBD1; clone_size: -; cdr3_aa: CASSDKGANQPQHF; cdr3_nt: TGTGCCAGCAGTGATAAGGGGGCCAATCAGCCCCAGCATTTT
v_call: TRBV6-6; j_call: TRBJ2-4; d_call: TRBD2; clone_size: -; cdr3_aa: CASSSLLAGGENIQYF; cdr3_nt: TGTGCCAGCAGCTCCCTACTCGCGGGGGGGGAAAACATTCAGTACTTC
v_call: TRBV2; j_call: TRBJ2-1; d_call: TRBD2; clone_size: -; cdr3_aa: CASRIFGGGNEQFF; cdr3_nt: TGTGCCAGCAGGATCTTCGGGGGGGGGAATGAGCAGTTCTTC
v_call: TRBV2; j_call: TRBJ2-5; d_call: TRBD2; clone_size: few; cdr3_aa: CASSEGVAGGQETQYF; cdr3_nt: TGTGCCAGCAGTGAAGGAGTAGCGGGGGGACAGGAGACCCAGTACTTC
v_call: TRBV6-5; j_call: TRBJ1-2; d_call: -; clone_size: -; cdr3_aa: CASSPGLTGSYGYTF; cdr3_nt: TGTGCCAGCAGCCCGGGCCTCACAGGGAGCTATGGCTACACCTTC